Shown below are 22 T cell receptor beta chains from a single sample sequenced in a study of T cells in narcolepsy. Only in-frame clones appear in the TCRdb table, and some are missing; sequencing was by immunoSEQ multiplex PCR. Here the sample spans about 27,000 clones, more than 75% being singletons. The source material was CD45RA- memory CD4+ T cells from PBMCs. Source of these receptors: a human donor with narcolepsy.

The rearrangement links TRBV7-7 to TRBJ2-5; D gene unclear. In germline, CDR1 is SSHAT, CDR2 FNYEAQ (reference sequence). The CDR3 spans 13 residues. Trimming took off 1 base at V and 4 bases at J, with 7 bases between the two ends. CDR3 in amino acids: CASSLELSETQYF. CDR3 nucleotides: TGTGCCAGCAGCTTAGAGTTGTCAGAGACCCAGTACTTC.

The rearrangement uses TRBV21-1 and TRBJ2-3. TRBV21-1 is designated a pseudogene. This CDR3 region has 14 residues. Here the CDR3 reads CASSKALPLDTQYF. CDR3 DNA: TGTGCCAGCAGCAAAGCCCTTCCATTAGATACGCAGTATTTT.

This rearrangement joins TRBV6-5 to TRBJ1-2, with TRBD1 matching 7 bases. The CDR3 is 14 residues long. The germline gives CDR1 MNHEY, CDR2 SVGAGI. With 5 bases clipped from V and 8 bases from J, the junction kept 11 bases outside the gene matches. CDR3: CASSTVGRGPGYTF. CDR3 sequence (DNA): TGTGCCAGCAGTACGGTGGGGAGGGGGCCGGGCTACACCTTC.

The rearrangement joins TRBV2 to TRBJ1-5; D uncertain. V lost 5 bases to trimming and J lost 0 bases, with 11 bases between them. Germline V gene sequence: CDR1 SNHLY, CDR2 FYNNEI. CDR3 length: 15 residues. CDR3 in amino acids: CASSRTPSSNQPQHF. The CDR3 bases are TGTGCCAGCAGTAGGACCCCGTCTAGCAATCAGCCCCAGCATTTT.

This rearrangement joins TRBV4-1 to TRBJ1-1, with unresolved D. Trimming took off 1 base at V and 7 bases at J, with 13 bases between the two ends. The CDR3 is 14 amino acids. Germline V gene data show CDR1 as MGHRA and CDR2 as YSYEKL. The CDR3 here is CASSQVSGIIEAFF. The CDR3 coding sequence is TGCGCCAGCAGCCAAGTGTCCGGGATAATTGAAGCTTTCTTT.

The chain has TRBV11-3 and TRBJ2-3, with 8 positions matching TRBD2. Unmatched junction bases numbered 8, after V lost 5 bases and J lost 1 base. Germline V gene data show CDR1 as SGHNT and CDR2 as YENEEA. The CDR3 totals 16 residues. CDR3 region: CASSTRATSGTDTQYF. The CDR3 DNA follows: TGTGCCAGCAGCACCCGTGCGACTAGCGGCACAGATACGCAGTATTTT.

The rearrangement joins TRBV4-1 to TRBJ1-1; D perhaps matches TRBD1 (5 bases). Looked up from germline, CDR1 is MGHRA and CDR2 is YSYEKL. V was pared by 4 bases and J by 3 bases, with 12 bases between. The CDR3 has 14 amino acids. CDR3 residues: CASSPGGFYTEAFF. The CDR3 DNA reads TGCGCCAGCAGCCCCGGGGGGTTTTACACTGAAGCTTTCTTT.

About this clone itself: Other DNA sequences of this sample code for an identical CDR3. The chain carries TRBV29-1 and TRBJ1-2, with TRBD1 matching 7 bases. V lost 5 bases and J lost 1; bases outside the gene matches: 1. Germline CDR1 reads SQVTM; CDR2 reads ANQGSEA. The CDR3 runs 12 residues. Written as DNA, the CDR3 is TGCAGCGTTTCAGGGGGTAACTATGGCTACACCTTC. Its protein is CSVSGGNYGYTF.

V usage is TRBV6-1 and J usage is TRBJ2-7, with 7 positions matching TRBD1. Per the germline V gene, CDR1 is MNHNS and CDR2 is SASEGT. CDR3 length: 12 amino acids. V shed 5 bases and J 5 bases; nucleotides not matched to a gene: 3. The DNA for the CDR3 is TGTGCCAGCAGTCTGGACAGGCACGAGCAGTACTTC. Its translation: CASSLDRHEQYF.

The gene calls are TRBV18 and TRBJ1-5; D unclear. The length of the CDR3 is 17 residues. V lost 3 bases and J lost 0, with 15 bases in between. CDR1 and CDR2 (germline): KGHSH, LQKENI. The DNA of the CDR3 is TGTGCCAGCTCACCTAGGGCAGGAACGGATAGCAATCAGCCCCAGCATTTT. Its protein is CASSPRAGTDSNQPQHF.

This chain joins TRBV7-9 and TRBJ1-3, with 9 bases identical to TRBD1. Per germline, CDR1 SEHNR and CDR2 FQNEAQ (reference sequence). With V trimmed by 5 bases and J by 0 bases, 5 bases remained unmatched. The CDR3 is 16 amino acids. The CDR3 reads CASSEGQGSSGNTIYF. CDR3 nucleotide sequence: TGTGCCAGCAGCGAAGGACAGGGGAGCTCTGGAAACACCATATATTTT.

This clone was seen once. The CDR3 nucleotides read TGTGCCAGCAGCTTAGATCAGAACACTGAAGCTTTCTTT. Protein product: CASSLDQNTEAFF. V is TRBV11-3 and J is TRBJ1-1; no reliable D call. This CDR3 has 13 residues. CDR1 is SGHNT, CDR2 YENEEA, per germline. Trimming removed 0 bases from V and 1 base from J, with 3 bases in between.

This sequence joins TRBV19 and TRBJ1-1, with D perhaps TRBD1 (5 bases). There are 13 residues in the CDR3. Germline values: CDR1 LNHDA, CDR2 SQIVND (reference sequence). V lost 4 bases and J lost 8, with 14 bases in between. CDR3 sequence reads: CASSTPQGREAFF. DNA of the CDR3: TGTGCCAGTAGTACCCCCCAGGGAAGGGAAGCTTTCTTT. Supplemented by reference TRBV19 and TRBJ1-1, the full variable domain reads DGGITQSPKYLFRKEGQNVTLSCEQNLNHDAMYWYRQDPGQGLRLIYYSQIVNDFQKGDIAEGYSVSREKKESFPLTVTSAQKNPTAFYLCASSTPQGREAFFGQGTRLTVV.

The chain carries TRBV9 and TRBJ2-2; 10 bases are a match to TRBD1. Germline V lookup: CDR1 SGDLS, CDR2 YYNGEE. V lost 4 bases and J lost 1; bases outside the gene matches: 7. The CDR3 contains 17 residues. CDR3 loop: CASSPRQGAGNTGELFF. CDR3 coding DNA: TGTGCCAGCAGCCCACGACAGGGGGCGGGGAACACCGGGGAGCTGTTTTTT. The full variable domain, with the rest looked up from reference TRBV9 and TRBJ2-2, is DSGVTQTPKHLITATGQRVTLRCSPRSGDLSVYWYQQSLDQGLQFLIQYYNGEERAKGNILERFSAQQFPDLHSELNLSSLELGDSALYFCASSPRQGAGNTGELFFGEGSRLTVL.

The chain joins TRBV25-1 to TRBJ1-6, with D hard to call. CDR1 and CDR2 from the germline V gene are MGHDK and SYGVNS. Trimming took off 1 base at V and 0 bases at J, with 13 bases between the two ends. This CDR3 spans 18 amino acids. CDR3 DNA sequence: TGTGCCAGCAGTGAATCGAGGACGGTAAACTCCTATAATTCACCCCTCCACTTT. Encoded protein: CASSESRTVNSYNSPLHF.

The chain is built from TRBV10-3 and TRBJ2-3, with D perhaps TRBD2 (6 bases). Germline V gene data show CDR1 as ENHRY and CDR2 as SYGVKD. Trimming took 0 bases from V and 4 from J, leaving 11 bases between them. The CDR3 has 15 amino acids. The CDR3 bases are TGTGCCATCAGTGAGTCGTTTGGGGGGTCAGATACGCAGTATTTT. It codes for CAISESFGGSDTQYF.

This chain uses TRBV29-1 with TRBJ2-3; tentatively, D is TRBD2 (7 bases). V lost 8 bases and J lost 3, with 9 bases in between. The V gene's germline CDR1 is SQVTM and CDR2 ANQGSEA. The CDR3 extends over 11 amino acids. DNA for the CDR3: TGCAGCAGCGGGACAACAGATACGCAGTATTTT. The encoded protein is CSSGTTDTQYF.

This chain uses TRBV6-6 with TRBJ1-2, with D possibly TRBD1 on 5 matching bases. CDR1 and CDR2 from the germline V gene are MNHNY and SVGAGI (reference sequence). V lost 7 bases to trimming and J lost 3 bases, with 18 bases between them. The CDR3 runs to 15 residues. The CDR3 nucleotides are TGTGCCAGCACCCCGGTTGGTTTAGGGGACTATGGCTACACCTTC. It specifies CASTPVGLGDYGYTF.

The chain carries TRBV5-4 and TRBJ1-1; weak D call: TRBD1 (5 bases). CDR1 is SGHNT, CDR2 YYREEE, per germline (reference sequence). The CDR3 has 16 residues. V dropped 2 bases and J dropped 1 base, with 15 bases sitting between them. In DNA, the CDR3 is TGTGCCAGCAGCTTACCCTTGCAGGGTCGGAACACTGAAGCTTTCTTT. It codes for CASSLPLQGRNTEAFF.

The chain carries TRBV7-2 and TRBJ2-3, with D unclear. Trimming removed 5 bases at V and 1 base at J, with 10 bases between. In germline, CDR1 is SGHTA, CDR2 FQGNSA. This CDR3 is built from 14 residues. The CDR3 spells CASSPSWGTDTQYF. The CDR3 region has the DNA TGTGCCAGCAGCCCCTCGTGGGGCACAGATACGCAGTATTTT.

The chain is built from TRBV7-3 and TRBJ2-1, with D perhaps assigned TRBD1 or TRBD2 (6 bases each). V dropped 4 bases and J dropped 9 bases, with 19 bases sitting between them. CDR1 and CDR2 (germline): SGHTA, FQGTGA. The length of the CDR3 is 15 residues. The CDR3 reads CASSSLGASASEQFF. CDR3 sequence (DNA): TGTGCCAGCAGCTCCCTGGGGGCTAGCGCTAGTGAGCAGTTCTTC.

This rearrangement joins TRBV5-6 to TRBJ1-2; 9 bases line up with TRBD1. The CDR3 spans 15 residues. The V and J ends lost 4 bases and 3 bases, in that order; junction bases with no gene match: 7. The germline CDR1 and CDR2 sequences are SGHDT and YYEEEE. The CDR3 region has the DNA TGTGCCAGCAGCCGACAGGGGGAAATGGACTATGGCTACACCTTC. Its protein is CASSRQGEMDYGYTF. The full variable domain, its missing parts supplied by reference TRBV5-6 and TRBJ1-2, is DAGVTQSPTHLIKTRGQQVTLRCSPKSGHDTVSWYQQALGQGPQFIFQYYEEEERQRGNFPDRFSGHQFPNYSSELNVNALLLGDSALYLCASSRQGEMDYGYTFGSGTRLTVV.